The present T cell receptor (beta chain) was sequenced within a study of shared clonotypes between healthy human individuals. Study background: Used for every donor were three CD4 naive, three CD4 memory, two CD8 naive and one CD8 memory plate.

Whole-study results and caveats: Rarefaction revealed incomplete sorted-subset sequencing despite large depth.

Method: immunoSEQ multiplex PCR; TCRdb's copy keeps in-frame clones and lacks some. Of some 1.5 million clones in the sample, about 98% were seen once. Caucasian adults residing in Nashville, Tennessee made up all the donors. CD4+ cell separation produced CD45RA+ naive and CD45RA-negative memory subsets. Notes on this clone: Antigen: not known.

The sequenced sample was naive CD4+ T cells sorted from blood. Subset reported: CD45RA+ positively selected. The sequence was obtained from a man between 25 and 39 years old in good health.

The CDR3 is CASSLLRGAKNIQYF. The CDR3, as DNA: TGCGCCAGCAGCCTCCTGCGGGGGGCCAAAAACATTCAGTACTTC. The chain joins TRBV4-1 to TRBJ2-4; 7 bases align to TRBD2. The V gene end was trimmed by 4 bases and the J gene end by 1 base; junction bases not matched to a gene: 4. This CDR3 has 15 amino acids. Looked up from germline, CDR1 is MGHRA and CDR2 is YSYEKL.